These 15 T cell receptor beta chains were all obtained from the same sample, sequenced in a study of cytomegalovirus exposure and HLA in healthy donors. A multiplex PCR was run with 60 Vbeta primers and 13 Jbeta primers. The table came from immunoSEQ multiplex PCR; TCRdb's copy has only in-frame clones and leaves some out. The profile shows roughly 100,000 clones, around 80% of them singletons. What was sequenced was PBMCs. Receptor source: a male donor in good health and CMV-seropositive.

The CDR3 DNA reads as TGCGCCAGCAGCCAAGGGCGGGCCTCACGCCTCTCAGATACGCAGTATTTT. Its translation is CASSQGRASRLSDTQYF. V and J are TRBV4-1 and TRBJ2-3; a possible D gene is TRBD2 (5 bases). V lost 1 base, J lost 4 bases, and 18 bases lay in between. Germline-derived CDR1 and CDR2 are MGHRA and YSYEKL. The CDR3 is 17 amino acids.

This chain connects TRBV6-5 to TRBJ2-1; 9 positions match TRBD1. V shed 9 bases, J shed 16 bases, and the junction held 10 bases outside the gene matches. The CDR3 is 11 amino acids. The V gene's germline CDR1 is MNHEY and CDR2 SVGAGI. CDR3 region: CASQSGTGKFF. The CDR3 DNA follows: TGTGCCAGTCAATCCGGGACAGGGAAATTCTTC.

This rearrangement joins TRBV30 to TRBJ1-4, with TRBD1 as a possible D gene (6 bases). Between the trimmed V and J ends, which lost 2 bases and 5 bases, there was a span of 12 bases. CDR1 and CDR2 from the germline V gene are GTSNPN and SVGIG (reference sequence). The CDR3 is 14 amino acids. This CDR3 is CAWSWTARNEKLFF. The CDR3 nucleotides read TGTGCCTGGAGTTGGACAGCTCGGAATGAAAAACTGTTTTTT.

The rearrangement joins TRBV10-2 to TRBJ1-5; 9 bases map to TRBD1. The junction had 13 bases not matched to a gene; V was cut back by 10 bases and J by 6 bases. Germline V gene sequence: CDR1 WSHSY, CDR2 SAAADI. This CDR3 region has 15 residues. The CDR3 nucleotides read TGCGCCACCAGACCTCCGGGACAGGGTGGTCAGCCCCAGCATTTT. Protein: CATRPPGQGGQPQHF.

This chain joins TRBV5-1 and TRBJ2-7; 11 positions match TRBD1. The V and J ends lost 7 bases and 2 bases, in that order; junction bases with no gene match: 8. Germline assignment: CDR1 SGHRS and CDR2 YFSETQ. The CDR3 is 15 residues long. For the CDR3, the DNA is TGCGCCAGCGGCTGGCCGGGACAGGGGGCCTACGAGCAGTACTTC. Translation: CASGWPGQGAYEQYF. Full variable domain (missing parts from reference TRBV5-1 and TRBJ2-7): KAGVTQTPRYLIKTRGQQVTLSCSPISGHRSVSWYQQTPGQGLQFLFEYFSETQRNKGNFPGRFSGRQFSNSRSEMNVSTLELGDSALYLCASGWPGQGAYEQYFGPGTRLTVT.

This chain uses TRBV14 with TRBJ2-5; possibly TRBD2 for D (6 bases). CDR1 SGHDN and CDR2 FVKESK come from the germline V gene. The length of the CDR3 is 15 residues. Trimming pared 3 bases from V and 2 bases from J, leaving 13 bases between. The CDR3 DNA sequence: TGTGCCAGCAGCCAGGGAGGTCAGGGACAAGAGACCCAGTACTTC. It is translated as CASSQGGQGQETQYF.

V usage is TRBV10-2 and J usage is TRBJ2-7; D remains ambiguous. V lost 5 bases and J 1 base, leaving 6 bases between the germline ends. The length of the CDR3 is 12 residues. Germline CDR1 WSHSY, CDR2 SAAADI. The DNA for the CDR3 is TGCGCCAGCAGTACCGGGTCCTACGAGCAGTACTTC. Amino acids: CASSTGSYEQYF.

The chain uses TRBV2 and TRBJ1-1, with D hard to call. V was trimmed by 5 bases and J by 1 base, leaving 8 bases between them. This CDR3 has 13 residues. Germline V gene sequence: CDR1 SNHLY, CDR2 FYNNEI. CDR3 sequence (DNA): TGTGCCAGCAGTACAGACGGGAACACTGAAGCTTTCTTT. Protein sequence: CASSTDGNTEAFF. The full variable domain, its missing parts supplied by reference TRBV2 and TRBJ1-1, is EPEVTQTPSHQVTQMGQEVILRCVPISNHLYFYWYRQILGQKVEFLVSFYNNEISEKSEIFDDQFSVERPDGSNFTLKIRSTKLEDSAMYFCASSTDGNTEAFFGQGTRLTVV.

This sequence joins TRBV9 and TRBJ2-1; D call uncertain. Germline V gene sequence: CDR1 SGDLS, CDR2 YYNGEE. The CDR3 has 15 amino acids. V was cut by 6 bases and J by 0 bases, with 13 bases left in between. DNA for the CDR3: TGTGCCAGCACTCCGAGGTCGGACTCCTACAATGAGCAGTTCTTC. This gives the protein CASTPRSDSYNEQFF.

V gene TRBV18 combines with J gene TRBJ1-1, with D possibly matching TRBD1 (6 bases). Germline lookup yields CDR1 KGHSH and CDR2 LQKENI. This CDR3 is built from 15 residues. Trimming pared 6 bases from V and 1 base from J, leaving 15 bases between. Written as DNA, the CDR3 is TGTGCCAGCTCGTCCCGAGGGGGAGAGAACACTGAAGCTTTCTTT. Protein product: CASSSRGGENTEAFF.

The chain carries TRBV5-1 and TRBJ1-1; D might be TRBD1 (6 bases). Looked up from germline, CDR1 is SGHRS and CDR2 is YFSETQ. The CDR3 runs 14 residues. V shed 4 bases and J shed 1 base, with 11 bases lying between them. CDR3 sequence (DNA): TGCGCCAGCAGCCTACAGACAGGGAACACTGAAGCTTTCTTT. Its translation: CASSLQTGNTEAFF.

This chain links TRBV10-3 with TRBJ2-5; TRBD1 agrees at 10 bases. In germline, CDR1 is ENHRY, CDR2 SYGVKD. There are 16 residues in the CDR3. V dropped 0 bases and J dropped 5; count of bases not matched to a gene: 6. CDR3 protein: CAISESDRGLEETQYF. In DNA, the CDR3 is TGTGCCATCAGTGAGTCCGACAGGGGGCTTGAGGAGACCCAGTACTTC.

This clone occurred once. V and J are TRBV2 and TRBJ2-2; 8 bases are a match to TRBD2. The CDR3 sequence is 14 residues long. The trim removed 6 bases at V and 2 bases at J, leaving 2 bases unmatched. Looked up from germline, CDR1 is SNHLY and CDR2 is FYNNEI. CDR3 coding DNA: TGTGCCAGCAGGAGCGGGGGCAACACCGGGGAGCTGTTTTTT. Protein product: CASRSGGNTGELFF.

The chain uses TRBV30 and TRBJ1-2; D possibly corresponds to TRBD1 (5 bases). The CDR3 runs to 15 residues. V gave up 4 bases and J gave up 5 bases, with 20 bases separating them. CDR1 is GTSNPN, CDR2 SVGIG, per germline (reference sequence). For the CDR3, the DNA is TGTGCCTGGATTAGGCTTACCACGGGGACTTATGGCTACACCTTC. This translates into CAWIRLTTGTYGYTF.

In its sample, this clone was seen a few times. The CDR3 reads CASSPDRGTEAFF. The CDR3 nucleotides read TGTGCCAGCAGCCCCGACAGGGGCACTGAAGCTTTCTTT. This rearrangement joins TRBV5-5 to TRBJ1-1, with 8 bases identical to TRBD1. This CDR3 contains 13 residues. After removal of 4 bases from V and 4 bases from J, the junction contained 3 bases not matched to a gene. Germline-derived CDR1 and CDR2 are SGHKS and YYEKEE (reference sequence).